This T cell receptor (beta chain) was recovered during a study of blood T cell repertoires in COVID-19. Whole-study context: Whether acute or convalescent, the COVID-19 samples came from the United States, Italy and Spain.

Original handling: Estimates of nucleated cell counts were drawn from the amplification of reference gene primers. The protocol was immunoSEQ multiplex PCR, while the TCRdb copy is restricted to in-frame clones and leaves out a portion. V, J and clone size were drawn from that table, and D and trimming were deduced from the DNA. The data show approximately 130,000 clones, approximately 85% seen once. The CDR3 runs 14 residues. Trimming at V came to 4 bases and at J to 1 base, leaving 4 bases not matched to a gene. Germline V lookup: CDR1 MNHEY, CDR2 SVGAGI. The sample taken for sequencing was peripheral blood. The TCR comes from a human donor in a cohort sampled during active COVID-19. This chain connects TRBV6-5 to TRBJ2-7, with TRBD2 identical over 7 bases. In DNA form, the CDR3 reads TGTGCCAGCAGTTTAACGCGGGGGTCCTACGAGCAGTACTTC. Protein: CASSLTRGSYEQYF.